What follows are 16 T cell receptor beta chains derived from one specimen sequenced in a study of blood T cells in healthy people across ages. Next came a second PCR, run for about 7 to 12 cycles, which used a sample-barcoded 5' primer along with a J-beta primer mix. In TCRdb, the 5' RACE reads were re-called with MiXCR into one record per CDR3 protein. The table has hundreds of thousands of distinct CDR3 sequences, 20% to 25% seen once; the top ten hold roughly 3.6%. Sequenced sample: blood. These receptor sequences come from a man between 65 and 85 years old in good health.

In this sample, this clonotype turned up a few times. The chain joins TRBV4-1 to TRBJ1-6; 8 positions match TRBD1. Germline CDR1 is MGHRA and CDR2 is YSYEKL. There are 15 residues in the CDR3. With 5 bases clipped from V and 2 bases from J, the junction kept 2 bases outside the gene matches. CDR3 DNA sequence: TGCGCCAGCAGCGCAGGGGGCGCCTATAATTCACCCCTCCACTTT. Encoded protein: CASSAGGAYNSPLHF.

The genes are TRBV27 and TRBJ1-4, with D possibly being TRBD1 (6 bases). The CDR3 has 15 residues. Per the germline V gene, CDR1 is MNHEY and CDR2 is SMNVEV (reference sequence). The V end lost 6 bases, the J end lost 3 bases, and 14 bases lay between the germline ends. This CDR3 reads CASSLTRGPNEKLFF. In nucleotides, the CDR3 is TGTGCCAGCAGCCTAACCCGGGGGCCTAATGAAAAACTGTTTTTT.

The chain has TRBV20-1 and TRBJ1-2; the D gene is possibly TRBD1 (5 bases). The germline V and J ends were trimmed by 3 bases and 7 bases, with 15 bases remaining between them. There are 13 residues in the CDR3. The germline V gene encodes CDR1 DFQATT and CDR2 SNEGSKA (reference sequence). The CDR3: CSARPQGLTGYTF. The CDR3 DNA is TGCAGTGCTAGGCCCCAGGGATTGACTGGCTACACCTTC.

A few counts support this clonotype. This sequence joins TRBV7-9 and TRBJ1-1; TRBD1 matches 9 bases. The J segment lost 4 bases and the V segment lost 5 bases, leaving 8 bases of the junction unmatched. The CDR3 is made up of 15 amino acids. The germline V gene has CDR1 SEHNR and CDR2 FQNEAQ (reference sequence). The CDR3 DNA is TGTGCCAGCAGCCAAACAGGGGGCCGGTCCACTGAAGCTTTCTTT. This codes for CASSQTGGRSTEAFF.

This clonotype was seen only a few times. This chain uses TRBV6-2 or TRBV6-3 with TRBJ2-5; no clear D gene. Between the trimmed V and J ends, which lost 2 bases and 7 bases, there was a span of 8 bases. CDR3 length: 12 residues. Germline loops: CDR1 MNHEY, CDR2 SVGEGT. For the CDR3, the DNA is TGTGCCAGCAGTTACCCCCAGGCGACCCAGTACTTC. Translation gives CASSYPQATQYF.

CDR3 residues: CSAGDRGLEETQYF. Written as DNA, the CDR3 is TGCAGTGCTGGGGACAGGGGGCTAGAAGAGACCCAGTACTTC. V gene TRBV20-1 combines with J gene TRBJ2-5, with 12 bases fitting TRBD1. CDR3 length: 14 amino acids. The V gene's germline CDR1 is DFQATT and CDR2 SNEGSKA (reference sequence). After removal of 5 bases from V and 3 bases from J, the junction contained 4 bases not matched to a gene.

This clonotype was counted between two and nine times. Sequence at one end of the junction differs from germline and may be a read error. The chain joins TRBV30 to TRBJ1-4; the D is unclear. Germline values: CDR1 GTSNPN, CDR2 SVGIG (reference sequence). The length of the CDR3 is 14 residues. This CDR3 reads CAWSEPTTNEKRFF. DNA of the CDR3: TGTGCCTGGAGCGAGCCGACAACTAATGAAAAACGGTTTTTT.

The chain uses TRBV14 and TRBJ2-7; D call uncertain. Near its end, the DNA agrees better with TRBJ2-5, so the J call may be wrong. CDR3 length: 15 amino acids. Germline V gene sequence: CDR1 SGHDN, CDR2 FVKESK. The CDR3 here is CASSQVPVFRETQYF. The DNA of the CDR3 is TGTGCCAGCAGCCAAGTTCCGGTCTTCCGTGAGACCCAGTACTTC.

The chain joins TRBV3-1 to TRBJ2-7; TRBD2 is a possible D gene (5 bases). The last part of the DNA fits TRBJ2-5 better; the J call may be wrong. This CDR3 spans 15 amino acids. Germline-derived CDR1 and CDR2 are LGHDT and YNNKEL (reference sequence). CDR3 bases: TGTGCCAGCAGCTATTTAACTAGGGTTGGGGAGACCCAGTACTTC. The encoded protein is CASSYLTRVGETQYF.

The table lists this clonotype with a few counts. This sequence joins TRBV20-1 and TRBJ2-4; 9 bases map to TRBD1. This CDR3 comprises 12 residues. Germline CDR1 DFQATT, CDR2 SNEGSKA (reference sequence). CDR3 nucleotide sequence: TGCAGACAGGGGGCAGCCAAAAACATTCAGTACTTC. Translated, it gives CRQGAAKNIQYF.

On this clonotype: A clone one base away is much larger, so this may be a read error. This chain uses TRBV18 with TRBJ1-2; unclear D gene. Germline CDR1 is KGHSH and CDR2 is LQKENI. CDR3 length: 15 residues. CDR3 amino acids: CASSLTLQPDYGYAF. In DNA, the CDR3 is TGTGCCAGCTCACTAACTCTTCAACCCGACTATGGCTACGCCTTC.

This clonotype has a handful of counts. The chain links TRBV9 to TRBJ2-1; 11 nucleotides align to TRBD2. Looked up from germline, CDR1 is SGDLS and CDR2 is YYNGEE. Trimming removed 4 bases from V and 8 bases from J; junction bases left unmatched: 8. The CDR3 length is 15 residues. CDR3 sequence (DNA): TGTGCCAGCAGCCCTCAACTAGCGGGAGCCTATGAGCAGTTCTTC. This translates into CASSPQLAGAYEQFF. The full variable domain, in which reference TRBV9 and TRBJ2-1 provide the parts outside the CDR3, is DSGVTQTPKHLITATGQRVTLRCSPRSGDLSVYWYQQSLDQGLQFLIQYYNGEERAKGNILERFSAQQFPDLHSELNLSSLELGDSALYFCASSPQLAGAYEQFFGPGTRLTVL.

This clonotype has more than one count but fewer than ten. The chain carries TRBV7-2 and TRBJ2-3; possibly TRBD1 for D (6 bases). The CDR3 sequence is 13 residues long. V was clipped by 5 bases and J by 4 bases, with 10 bases between them. Germline values: CDR1 SGHTA, CDR2 FQGNSA. The CDR3 DNA follows: TGTGCCAGCAGCCTCTACAGGGCAGATACGCAGTATTTT. It yields the protein CASSLYRADTQYF.

CDR3 sequence (DNA): TGTGCCAGCAGTTTACCCAATCGGGACGAGCAGTACTTC. This encodes CASSLPNRDEQYF. The rearrangement links TRBV12-3 or TRBV12-4 to TRBJ2-7; D is ambiguous. The V end was cut by 2 bases, the J end by 5 bases, with 10 bases between. This CDR3 has 13 amino acids.

This clonotype turned up a few times. The rearrangement links TRBV30 to TRBJ2-3; 8 bases map to TRBD2. This CDR3 contains 15 residues. The germline V gene encodes CDR1 GTSNPN and CDR2 SVGIG (reference sequence). J lost 3 bases, V lost 2 bases, and 7 bases had no gene match. DNA for the CDR3: TGTGCCTGGAGTCGCGGCGGGAGGCGAACAGATACGCAGTATTTT. It encodes CAWSRGGRRTDTQYF.

This clonotype has just one count. The chain is built from TRBV7-8 and TRBJ2-2, with no clear D. The CDR3 runs 14 residues. The ends were cut back, 7 bases at V and 2 bases at J, with 11 bases in the middle. Per germline, CDR1 SGHVS and CDR2 FQNEAQ. The CDR3, as DNA: TGTGCCAGCAAAGGGCTAGGCAACACCGGGGAGCTGTTTTTT. It encodes CASKGLGNTGELFF. The full variable domain, its missing parts supplied by reference TRBV7-8 and TRBJ2-2, is GAGVSQSPRYKVAKRGQDVALRCDPISGHVSLFWYQQALGQGPEFLTYFQNEAQLDKSGLPSDRFFAERPEGSVSTLKIQRTQQEDSAVYLCASKGLGNTGELFFGEGSRLTVL.